The 8 T cell receptor beta chains below all came from one sample that was sequenced in a study of shared clonotypes between healthy human individuals. Assay used: immunoSEQ multiplex PCR; TCRdb lists only in-frame clones, some missing. The sample holds more than 1 million clones, approximately 80% seen once. The specimen was memory CD4+ T cells from PBMCs. Subset here: CD45RA-negative fraction. Every receptor here comes from a young man in good health. Some clones in this sample may be carry-over from other donors' samples.

V gene TRBV7-9 combines with J gene TRBJ2-4, with D unclear. The ends were cut back, 5 bases at V and 1 base at J, with 6 bases in the middle. Germline V gene sequence: CDR1 SEHNR, CDR2 FQNEAQ (reference sequence). The CDR3 is 13 amino acids. CDR3: CASSGWAKNIQYF. CDR3 coding DNA: TGTGCCAGCAGCGGGTGGGCCAAAAACATTCAGTACTTC.

The chain carries TRBV5-6 and TRBJ1-5; TRBD1 matches 7 bases. Germline V gene sequence: CDR1 SGHDT, CDR2 YYEEEE. CDR3 size: 15 residues. The trim removed 3 bases at V and 2 bases at J, leaving 5 bases unmatched. CDR3 loop: CASSWTGTGNQPQHF. DNA of the CDR3: TGTGCCAGCAGCTGGACCGGGACAGGCAATCAGCCCCAGCATTTT.

This clone came up many times. The chain links TRBV27 to TRBJ2-7; D is perhaps TRBD2 (5 bases). Trimming left V 4 bases short and J 4 bases short, with 14 bases between. CDR3 length equals 14 residues. CDR1 and CDR2 (germline): MNHEY, SMNVEV (reference sequence). CDR3 sequence reads: CASSWGVAIYEQYF. The CDR3 bases are TGTGCCAGCAGTTGGGGAGTCGCGATATACGAGCAGTACTTC.

The chain has TRBV19 and TRBJ1-4; 8 nucleotides line up with TRBD1. Germline lookup yields CDR1 LNHDA and CDR2 SQIVND (reference sequence). V trimming: 3 bases; J trimming: 0 bases; junction bases outside the gene matches: 3. This CDR3 spans 16 amino acids. CDR3 DNA: TGTGCCAGTAGTATTCCGGGACAGGCAACTAATGAAAAACTGTTTTTT. It encodes CASSIPGQATNEKLFF.

Turning to this clone: The same CDR3 arises from other DNA sequences in this sample as well. The chain links TRBV20-1 to TRBJ2-5; D ambiguous. This CDR3 is 11 amino acids long. Germline V CDR1 and CDR2: DFQATT, SNEGSKA (reference sequence). Trimming stripped 5 bases from V and 5 bases from J, with 9 bases between. The CDR3 loop reads CSARAEETQYF. CDR3 sequence (DNA): TGCAGTGCTCGAGCCGAGGAGACCCAGTACTTC.

The gene calls are TRBV7-6 and TRBJ2-5, with D tentatively TRBD1 (6 bases). In germline, CDR1 is SGHVS, CDR2 FNYEAQ. The CDR3 runs to 16 residues. V gave up 5 bases and J gave up 2 bases, with 18 bases separating them. Written as DNA, the CDR3 is TGTGCCAGCAGCGACCTGACAGGTTCCGGGCAAGAGACCCAGTACTTC. Translating gives CASSDLTGSGQETQYF.

This clone came up once. The chain has TRBV27 and TRBJ2-1; TRBD2 aligns across 8 bases. Germline trimming cut 3 bases from V and 8 bases from J; bases unmatched to any gene: 12. This CDR3 is 16 amino acids long. From germline, CDR1 is MNHEY and CDR2 SMNVEV (reference sequence). For the CDR3, the DNA is TGTGCCAGCAGTTTTATGACTAGCGCTTTCGTCGATGAGCAGTTCTTC. Translating gives CASSFMTSAFVDEQFF.

This clone was counted only a few times. The V call is TRBV4-2, the J call TRBJ1-2; the D gene is possibly TRBD1 (5 bases). CDR1 and CDR2 (germline): LGHNA, YNFKEQ. Trimming took off 2 bases at V and 4 bases at J, with 11 bases between the two ends. The CDR3 is 14 residues long. Here the CDR3 reads CASSQRSQGYGYTF. The CDR3 DNA is TGTGCCAGCAGCCAACGTAGCCAGGGCTATGGCTACACCTTC.